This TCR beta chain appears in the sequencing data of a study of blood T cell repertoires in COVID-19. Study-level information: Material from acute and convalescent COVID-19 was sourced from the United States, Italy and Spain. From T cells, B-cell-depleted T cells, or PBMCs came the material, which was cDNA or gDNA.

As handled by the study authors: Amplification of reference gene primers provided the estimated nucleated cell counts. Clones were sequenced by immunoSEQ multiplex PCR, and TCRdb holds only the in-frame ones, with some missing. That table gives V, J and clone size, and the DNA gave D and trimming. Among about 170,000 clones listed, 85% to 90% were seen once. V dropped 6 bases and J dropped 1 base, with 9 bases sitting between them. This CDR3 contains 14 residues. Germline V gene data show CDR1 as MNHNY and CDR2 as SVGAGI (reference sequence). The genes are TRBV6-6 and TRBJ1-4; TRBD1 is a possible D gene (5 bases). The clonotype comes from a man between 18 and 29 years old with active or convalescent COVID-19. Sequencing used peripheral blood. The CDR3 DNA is TGTGCCAGCAGGTGGGACTTAACTAATGAAAAACTGTTTTTT. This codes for CASRWDLTNEKLFF.